This T cell receptor (beta chain) was retrieved from a study of early T cells in non-severe SARS-CoV-2 infection. Study in general: Chains from this unsorted whole-blood bulk RNA could not be paired.

This CDR3 comprises 15 residues. The ends lost 1 base at V and 7 bases at J; junction bases unmatched: 2. CDR1 is SEHNR, CDR2 FQNEAQ, per germline (reference sequence). Individually, cDNA molecules had unique molecular identifiers attached to them. TCRdb reprocessed the 5' RACE reads with MiXCR, giving one entry per CDR3 protein. The sample consists of roughly 29,000 distinct CDR3 sequences, about 4.6% of them appearing once. Points from the study as a whole: Using VDJdb, the matching emphasized anti-spike CD8 responses while missing private and CD4 specificities.

This clonotype was seen only a few times. What it recognizes is unknown. Source material: whole blood. This receptor was taken from an adult who was a healthcare worker with PCR-confirmed SARS-CoV-2 infection or an uninfected control (not recorded which). V and J are TRBV7-9 and TRBJ1-6; 9 nucleotides agree with TRBD1. The CDR3 spells CASSLDGTGNSPLHF. The CDR3 coding sequence is TGTGCCAGCAGCTTAGACGGGACAGGGAATTCACCCCTCCACTTT.